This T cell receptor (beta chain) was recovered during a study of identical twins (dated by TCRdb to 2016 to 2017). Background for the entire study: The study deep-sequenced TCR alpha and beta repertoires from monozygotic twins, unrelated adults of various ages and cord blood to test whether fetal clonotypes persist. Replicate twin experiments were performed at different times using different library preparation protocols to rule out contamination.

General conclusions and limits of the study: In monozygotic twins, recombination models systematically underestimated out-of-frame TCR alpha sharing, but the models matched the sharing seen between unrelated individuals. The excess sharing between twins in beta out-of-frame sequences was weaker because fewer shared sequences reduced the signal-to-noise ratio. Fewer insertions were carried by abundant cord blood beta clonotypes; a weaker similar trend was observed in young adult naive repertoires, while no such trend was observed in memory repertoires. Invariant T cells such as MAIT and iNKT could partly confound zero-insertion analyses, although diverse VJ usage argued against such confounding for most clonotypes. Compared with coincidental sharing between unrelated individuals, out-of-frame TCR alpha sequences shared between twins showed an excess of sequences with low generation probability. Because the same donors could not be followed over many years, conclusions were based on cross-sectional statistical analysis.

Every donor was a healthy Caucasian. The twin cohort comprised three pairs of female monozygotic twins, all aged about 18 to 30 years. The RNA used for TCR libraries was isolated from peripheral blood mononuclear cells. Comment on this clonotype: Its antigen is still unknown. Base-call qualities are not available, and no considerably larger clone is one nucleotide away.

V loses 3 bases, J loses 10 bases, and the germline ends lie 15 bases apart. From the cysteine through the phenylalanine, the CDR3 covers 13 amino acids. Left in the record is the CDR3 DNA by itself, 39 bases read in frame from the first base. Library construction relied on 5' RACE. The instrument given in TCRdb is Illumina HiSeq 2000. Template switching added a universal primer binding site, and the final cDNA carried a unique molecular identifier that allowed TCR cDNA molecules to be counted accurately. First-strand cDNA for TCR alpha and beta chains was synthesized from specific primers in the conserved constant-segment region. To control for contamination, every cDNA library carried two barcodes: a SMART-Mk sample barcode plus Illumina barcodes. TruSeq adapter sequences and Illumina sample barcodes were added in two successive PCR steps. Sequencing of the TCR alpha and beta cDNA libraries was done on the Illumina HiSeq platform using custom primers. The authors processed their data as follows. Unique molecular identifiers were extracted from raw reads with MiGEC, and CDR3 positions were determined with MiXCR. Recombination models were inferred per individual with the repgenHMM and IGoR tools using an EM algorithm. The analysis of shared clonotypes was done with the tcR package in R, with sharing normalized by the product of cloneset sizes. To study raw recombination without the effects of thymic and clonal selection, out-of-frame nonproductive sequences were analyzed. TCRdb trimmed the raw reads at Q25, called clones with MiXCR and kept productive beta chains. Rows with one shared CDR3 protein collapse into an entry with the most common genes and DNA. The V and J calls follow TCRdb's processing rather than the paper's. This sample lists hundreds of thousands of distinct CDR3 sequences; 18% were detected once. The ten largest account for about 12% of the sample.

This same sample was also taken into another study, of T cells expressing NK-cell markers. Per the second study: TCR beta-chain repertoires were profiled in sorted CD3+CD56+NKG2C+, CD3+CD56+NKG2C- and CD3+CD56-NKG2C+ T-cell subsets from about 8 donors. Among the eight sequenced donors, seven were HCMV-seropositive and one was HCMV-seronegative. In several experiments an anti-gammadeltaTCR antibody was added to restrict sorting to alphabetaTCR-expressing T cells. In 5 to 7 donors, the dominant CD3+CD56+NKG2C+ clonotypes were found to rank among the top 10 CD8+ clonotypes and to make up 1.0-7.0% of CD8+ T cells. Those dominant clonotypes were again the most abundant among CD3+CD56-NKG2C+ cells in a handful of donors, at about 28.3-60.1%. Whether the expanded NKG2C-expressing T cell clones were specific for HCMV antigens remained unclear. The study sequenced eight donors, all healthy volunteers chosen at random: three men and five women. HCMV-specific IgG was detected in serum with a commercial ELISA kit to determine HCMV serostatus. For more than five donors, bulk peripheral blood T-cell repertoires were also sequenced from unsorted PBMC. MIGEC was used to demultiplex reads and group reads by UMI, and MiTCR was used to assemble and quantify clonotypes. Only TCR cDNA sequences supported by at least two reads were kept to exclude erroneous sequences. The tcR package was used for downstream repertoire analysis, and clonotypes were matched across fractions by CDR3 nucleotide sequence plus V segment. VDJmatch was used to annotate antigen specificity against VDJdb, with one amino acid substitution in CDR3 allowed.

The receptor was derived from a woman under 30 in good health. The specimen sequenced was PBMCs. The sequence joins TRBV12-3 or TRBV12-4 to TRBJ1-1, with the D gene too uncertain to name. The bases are TGTGCCAGCAGTTTGAAGCCGGCCGTCGGAGCTTTCTTT. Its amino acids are CASSLKPAVGAFF.